The rows below give T cell receptor beta chains drawn from one sample of a study of T cells in Graves' hyperthyroidism and ophthalmopathy. Each CDR3 protein gets one entry after TCRdb re-called the multiplex PCR reads with MiXCR. The sample holds a few hundred thousand distinct CDR3 sequences; about an eighth are singletons and the top ten take 34%. Sequencing input: blood. These receptors were obtained from a woman in her forties with Graves' ophthalmopathy. Each CDR3 is given with its conserved first and last residue. Fields, in order: D gene, clone size, J gene, V gene, CDR3 protein, CDR3 DNA. A D gene is named only where the DNA matches it firmly. Where a row states a size, it is once, few, many or the class of an expanded clone; other rows omit it.

-,many,TRBJ1-2,TRBV12-3/TRBV12-4,CASSPGDRGRMNGYTF,TGTGCCAGCAGTCCAGGGGACCGCGGAAGAATGAATGGCTACACCTTC
TRBD2,few,TRBJ2-4,TRBV20-1,CSASFLAGGLAKNIQYF,TGCAGTGCTAGTTTTCTAGCGGGAGGTCTAGCCAAAAACATTCAGTACTTC
TRBD2,once,TRBJ2-3,TRBV4-1,CASNQRTSGREDTQYF,TGCGCCAGCAACCAAAGGACTAGCGGGAGGGAAGATACGCAGTATTTT
TRBD1,many,TRBJ2-7,TRBV6-1,CASTRGQGRYEQYF,TGTGCCAGCACCCGGGGACAGGGGAGATACGAGCAGTACTTC
-,many,TRBJ2-7,TRBV5-1,CASSLRQTPYEQYF,TGCGCCAGCAGCTTGAGGCAGACCCCCTACGAGCAGTACTTC
-,few,TRBJ2-7,TRBV4-2,CASSQGAVNYEQYF,TGTGCCAGCAGCCAAGGGGCAGTTAACTACGAGCAGTACTTC
-,many,TRBJ2-7,TRBV28,CASSFMNYEQYF,TGTGCCAGCAGTTTCATGAACTACGAGCAGTACTTC
-,many,TRBJ2-7,TRBV11-2,CASSKPDSEQYF,TGTGCCAGCAGTAAACCGGACAGCGAGCAGTACTTC
-,few,TRBJ2-7,TRBV20-1,CSATDNDRDIYEQYF,TGCAGTGCTACCGACAATGACAGAGACATCTACGAGCAGTACTTC
-,many,TRBJ1-5,TRBV28,CASSRRRSVSNQPQHF,TGTGCCAGCAGTCGCCGACGCTCTGTTAGCAATCAGCCCCAGCATTTT
TRBD1,many,TRBJ2-1,TRBV10-3,CAISGQGQYNEQFF,TGTGCCATCAGCGGACAGGGGCAATACAATGAGCAGTTCTTC
TRBD1,few,TRBJ1-2,TRBV19,CASSILGQFNYGYTF,TGTGCCAGTAGTATACTGGGACAGTTTAACTATGGCTACACCTTC
-,many,TRBJ2-7,TRBV20-1,CSARDSGRWGYEQYF,TGCAGTGCTAGGGATTCCGGGCGTTGGGGGTACGAGCAGTACTTC
-,many,TRBJ1-2,TRBV20-1,CSARQPGTHYGYTF,TGCAGTGCTAGACAGCCAGGGACTCACTATGGCTACACCTTC
-,-,TRBJ2-5,TRBV19,CASSTQQGRETQYF,TGTGCCAGTAGTACCCAACAGGGAAGAGAGACCCAGTACTTC
-,many,TRBJ2-1,TRBV6-1,CASSHTGSGKGNEQFF,TGTGCCAGCAGTCATACCGGGAGTGGAAAGGGCAATGAGCAGTTCTTC
TRBD2,many,TRBJ2-3,TRBV5-1,CASSSGLADPTDTQYF,TGCGCCAGCAGCTCCGGACTAGCGGATCCCACAGATACGCAGTATTTT
-,many,TRBJ2-1,TRBV10-1,CASSRDGSYNEQFF,TGCGCCAGCAGCCGGGACGGTTCCTACAATGAGCAGTTCTTC
-,-,TRBJ1-5,TRBV10-2,CASRSSAGNQPQHF,TGCGCCAGCCGAAGTAGTGCTGGCAATCAGCCCCAGCATTTT
-,-,TRBJ1-1,TRBV27,CASSFGGGRTEAFF,TGTGCCAGCAGTTTTGGGGGTGGAAGAACTGAAGCTTTCTTT
-,few,TRBJ2-2,TRBV10-3,CAIRQSWDGSGELFF,TGTGCCATCAGACAATCTTGGGACGGCTCCGGGGAGCTGTTTTTT
-,-,TRBJ1-3,TRBV3-1,CASSNPVGEMGNTIYF,TGTGCCAGCAGCAACCCCGTGGGGGAAATGGGAAACACCATATATTTT
-,-,TRBJ2-5,TRBV7-9,CASSLPGGTRSSETQYF,TGTGCCAGCAGCTTACCAGGCGGGACACGGAGTTCGGAGACCCAGTACTTC
TRBD1,few,TRBJ1-4,TRBV19,CASSTQGTTEKLFF,TGTGCCAGTAGTACACAGGGGACGACTGAAAAACTGTTTTTT
-,many,TRBJ2-3,TRBV18,CASSPESNTDTQYF,TGTGCCAGCTCACCGGAGTCCAACACAGATACGCAGTATTTT
TRBD2,many,TRBJ2-1,TRBV12-3/TRBV12-4,CASSSKRGDHNEQFF,TGTGCCAGCAGTTCGAAGCGGGGGGATCACAATGAGCAGTTCTTC
-,-,TRBJ2-1,TRBV5-1,CASSLEGSNEQFF,TGCGCCAGCAGCTTGGAGGGGAGCAATGAGCAGTTCTTC
TRBD2,many,TRBJ2-1,TRBV20-1,CSAVLAGGLTRRNEQFF,TGCAGTGCTGTGCTAGCGGGGGGGCTGACTCGAAGGAATGAGCAGTTCTTC
-,-,TRBJ2-7,TRBV20-1,CSARDRLTISYEQYF,TGCAGTGCTAGAGATCGCCTAACGATCTCCTACGAGCAGTACTTC
-,-,TRBJ2-4,TRBV20-1,CSARGRGVREYF,TGCAGTGCTAGAGGACGAGGTGTGCGGGAGTACTTC
-,-,TRBJ2-7,TRBV10-3,CAISDDGEQYF,TGTGCCATCAGTGACGACGGCGAGCAGTACTTC
TRBD2,few,TRBJ2-7,TRBV20-1,CSARGGRGGGGYEQYF,TGCAGTGCTAGAGGGGGGCGGGGGGGGGGGGGCTACGAGCAGTACTTC
-,-,TRBJ2-2,TRBV6-1,CASIPPPSAATGELFF,TGTGCCAGCATTCCCCCCCCTAGCGCGGCTACCGGGGAGCTGTTTTTT
-,few,TRBJ1-5,TRBV3-1,CASSQDNGSNQPQHF,TGTGCCAGCAGCCAAGATAATGGCAGCAATCAGCCCCAGCATTTT
TRBD1,many,TRBJ2-7,TRBV19,CASSSGQGRNYEQYF,TGTGCCAGTAGTTCCGGACAGGGCAGGAACTACGAGCAGTACTTC
TRBD2,many,TRBJ2-7,TRBV29-1,CSVASGRNEQYF,TGCAGCGTTGCTAGCGGGAGGAACGAGCAGTACTTC
-,many,TRBJ1-5,TRBV12-3/TRBV12-4,CASSLNRAPNQPQHF,TGTGCCAGCAGTTTGAACAGGGCTCCCAATCAGCCCCAGCATTTT
TRBD1,many,TRBJ1-2,TRBV28,CASRPPGTGGNYGYTF,TGTGCCAGCAGACCCCCCGGGACAGGGGGCAACTATGGCTACACCTTC
-,many,TRBJ2-1,TRBV2,CASNGGPSNEQFF,TGTGCCAGCAACGGGGGGCCGTCCAATGAGCAGTTCTTC
-,few,TRBJ2-4,TRBV11-1,CASSLSLGQGSNIQYF,TGTGCCAGCAGCTTAAGTTTAGGGCAGGGAAGCAACATTCAGTACTTC
-,many,TRBJ2-1,TRBV7-8,CASSLVQGDAGGREQFF,TGTGCCAGCAGCTTAGTACAGGGCGATGCCGGGGGACGTGAGCAGTTCTTC
TRBD2,few,TRBJ2-1,TRBV19,CASSIAGGSVDNEQFF,TGTGCCAGTAGTATAGCGGGCGGGAGTGTGGATAATGAGCAGTTCTTC